This T cell receptor (beta chain) stems from a study of T cells in Graves' hyperthyroidism and ophthalmopathy. Study-wide results and limits: Ophthalmopathy and stable hyperthyroidism were separated by a 13 V-J model.

Aged 18 to 65, the patients had hyperthyroidism that was newly diagnosed and had lasted under 2 months. Diagnostic assessment was based on clinical symptoms, serum thyroxine and TRAb, thyroid ultrasound and orbital computed tomography. An approximately 9.8 ml volume of fresh peripheral blood provided the PBMCs. This clonotype was picked up a small number of times. No antigen is known for it. V gave up 6 bases and J gave up 5 bases, with 17 bases separating them. The CDR3 contains 14 residues. Germline V gene lookup returns CDR1 ENHRY and CDR2 SYGVKD. Using RNA transcripts as the source, TCR beta CDR3 regions were amplified. The primer set for the first-round RT-PCR of the TCR CDR3 was HTBI. TCRdb re-derived calls from the multiplex PCR reads in MiXCR, one entry per CDR3 protein. This sample carries almost 600,000 distinct CDR3 sequences, over 11% of them seen once, and the ten largest clones take roughly 5.5%.

The rearrangement uses TRBV10-3 and TRBJ2-7; D could derive from TRBD1 or TRBD2 (5 bases each). This clonotype was sampled from a woman aged 30 to 39 with Graves' hyperthyroidism that later progressed to Graves' ophthalmopathy. The sequencing sample was made of blood. Here the CDR3 DNA reads TGTGCCATCAGCCGATTGGGACCGCAGGACGAGCAGTACTTC. This translates into CAISRLGPQDEQYF.